Following are 16 T cell receptor beta chains from one sample sequenced in a study of blood T cell repertoires in COVID-19. The data were produced by immunoSEQ multiplex PCR, yet TCRdb's version contains in-frame clones alone and is incomplete. The repertoire has more than 350,000 clones, more than 75% of them found once; the top ten carry roughly a tenth. The sequenced material came from peripheral blood. Receptor source: a woman aged 25 to 39 with COVID-19, enrolled during active disease.

V usage is TRBV7-8 and J usage is TRBJ2-7, with D tentatively TRBD1 (6 bases). The CDR3 is 13 residues long. Germline assignment: CDR1 SGHVS and CDR2 FQNEAQ. V lost 3 bases and J 3 bases, leaving 9 bases between the germline ends. The DNA of the CDR3 is TGTGCCAGCAGCTTTACAGGGATCTACGAGCAGTACTTC. As protein: CASSFTGIYEQYF.

The rearrangement joins TRBV30 to TRBJ1-2; a possible D gene is TRBD1 (6 bases). Germline V gene lookup returns CDR1 GTSNPN and CDR2 SVGIG (reference sequence). Trimming took 3 bases from V and 5 from J, leaving 22 bases between them. This CDR3 is 16 amino acids long. CDR3 sequence: CAWSAWTVNLWYGYTF. The DNA of the CDR3 is TGTGCCTGGAGCGCCTGGACAGTGAACTTGTGGTATGGCTACACCTTC. Full variable domain (rest looked up from reference TRBV30 and TRBJ1-2): SQTIHQWPATLVQPVGSPLSLECTVEGTSNPNLYWYRQAAGRGLQLLFYSVGIGQISSEVPQNLSASRPQDRQFILSSKKLLLSDSGFYLCAWSAWTVNLWYGYTFGSGTRLTVV.

This clone was seen more than once but under ten times. This chain joins TRBV28 and TRBJ2-5; 10 positions match TRBD2. Germline V gene data show CDR1 as MDHEN and CDR2 as SYDVKM. Trimming at V came to 4 bases and at J to 8 bases, leaving 10 bases not matched to a gene. The length of the CDR3 is 15 residues. In DNA, the CDR3 is TGTGCCAGCAGTTCGTCCGGGACTAGCGTGATAACCCAGTACTTC. It codes for CASSSSGTSVITQYF.

In its sample, this clone was seen once. This sequence joins TRBV30 and TRBJ2-7, with 10 bases lining up with TRBD1. The CDR3 loop spans 15 amino acids. From germline, CDR1 is GTSNPN and CDR2 SVGIG (reference sequence). The junction had 8 bases not matched to a gene; V was cut back by 1 base and J by 5 bases. The CDR3: CAWSAYRDRGDEQYF. DNA for the CDR3: TGTGCCTGGAGTGCCTACCGGGACAGGGGAGACGAGCAGTACTTC.

V usage is TRBV10-1 and J usage is TRBJ2-3, with 13 bases lining up with TRBD2. V gave up 4 bases and J gave up 6 bases; unmatched junction bases: 10. CDR3 length: 17 residues. CDR1 is WNHNN, CDR2 SYGVQD, per germline (reference sequence). The CDR3 loop reads CASSGPRTSGSTDTQYF. For the CDR3, the DNA is TGCGCCAGCAGTGGCCCCCGGACTAGCGGGAGTACGGATACGCAGTATTTT.

This chain links TRBV30 with TRBJ2-5, with a weak D call TRBD1 (5 bases). Germline assignment: CDR1 GTSNPN and CDR2 SVGIG (reference sequence). V was trimmed by 2 bases and J by 5 bases, leaving 15 bases between them. The CDR3 contains 14 residues. For the CDR3, the DNA is TGTGCCTGGAGTTTAACAGGCAATACGGAGACCCAGTACTTC. As protein: CAWSLTGNTETQYF.

The chain carries TRBV7-9 and TRBJ2-5; D is unresolved. CDR1 is SEHNR, CDR2 FQNEAQ, per germline (reference sequence). V was cut by 4 bases and J by 3 bases, with 12 bases left in between. The CDR3 sequence is 14 residues long. DNA of the CDR3: TGTGCCAGCAGCTCGCCGACGGAGAAAGAGACCCAGTACTTC. It codes for CASSSPTEKETQYF.

J is TRBJ2-1 and V is TRBV5-4; D perhaps matches TRBD1 (5 bases). The germline CDR1 and CDR2 sequences are SGHNT and YYREEE (reference sequence). This CDR3 has 15 residues. The ends were cut back, 0 bases at V and 5 bases at J, with 12 bases in the middle. This CDR3 reads CASSLGRRQNNEQFF. Here the CDR3 DNA reads TGTGCCAGCAGCTTGGGGAGACGACAGAACAATGAGCAGTTCTTC.

V and J are TRBV19 and TRBJ2-7; 7 nucleotides agree with TRBD1. The CDR3 contains 14 residues. Germline values: CDR1 LNHDA, CDR2 SQIVND (reference sequence). J was trimmed by 3 bases and V by 6 bases; bases with no gene match: 8. Here the CDR3 DNA reads TGTGCCAGTAGGTCTTTCCGGGACAGCTACGAGCAGTACTTC. It specifies CASRSFRDSYEQYF. Full variable domain (outside the CDR3, taken from reference TRBV19 and TRBJ2-7): DGGITQSPKYLFRKEGQNVTLSCEQNLNHDAMYWYRQDPGQGLRLIYYSQIVNDFQKGDIAEGYSVSREKKESFPLTVTSAQKNPTAFYLCASRSFRDSYEQYFGPGTRLTVT.

The chain carries TRBV7-9 and TRBJ2-2; the D gene is possibly TRBD2 (5 bases). The CDR3 is 16 amino acids. Trimming pared 4 bases from V and 6 bases from J, leaving 18 bases between. CDR1 is SEHNR and CDR2 is FQNEAQ in the germline V gene (reference sequence). The CDR3 reads CASSSPGASRAGELFF. Here the CDR3 DNA reads TGTGCCAGCAGCTCCCCAGGAGCTAGCCGAGCCGGGGAGCTGTTTTTT.

V is TRBV12-3 or TRBV12-4 and J is TRBJ1-2; tentatively, D is TRBD1 (6 bases). The V and J ends lost 6 bases and 12 bases respectively, with 14 bases between them. The CDR3 totals 11 residues. The DNA for the CDR3 is TGTGCCAGCAGCCCCGGACAGTGGAACACCTTC. Its protein product is CASSPGQWNTF.

The chain employs TRBV5-1 and TRBJ1-3, with D perhaps matching TRBD1 (6 bases). The CDR3 sequence is 16 residues long. V lost 0 bases to trimming and J lost 3 bases, with 13 bases between them. Per the germline V gene, CDR1 is SGHRS and CDR2 is YFSETQ. In DNA form, the CDR3 reads TGCGCCAGCAGCTTGGAGAGCAGGGGCTTTGGAAACACCATATATTTT. Protein product: CASSLESRGFGNTIYF.

The chain employs TRBV6-6 and TRBJ1-2; D possibly corresponds to TRBD1 (6 bases). From germline, CDR1 is MNHNY and CDR2 SVGAGI (reference sequence). The CDR3 has 15 residues. Trimming pared 0 bases from V and 2 bases from J, leaving 10 bases between. CDR3: CASSYSRGGNYGYTF. The CDR3 bases are TGTGCCAGCAGTTACTCGAGGGGGGGGAACTATGGCTACACCTTC.

The rearrangement uses TRBV10-1 and TRBJ2-7; 9 nucleotides line up with TRBD2. The germline gives CDR1 WNHNN, CDR2 SYGVQD (reference sequence). CDR3 length: 16 amino acids. Trimming removed 2 bases from V and 6 bases from J; junction bases left unmatched: 11. CDR3 nucleotides: TGCGCCAGCAGTGAGGAGACCGGCGGGAGGGCCGGCGAGCAGTACTTC. Translating gives CASSEETGGRAGEQYF.

The DNA of the CDR3 is TGTGCCAGCAGCGCCCGGCCAGGGGGCACTGAAGCTTTCTTT. Its protein product is CASSARPGGTEAFF. V usage is TRBV7-6 and J usage is TRBJ1-1, with 7 bases identical to TRBD1. The CDR3 loop spans 14 amino acids. V shed 5 bases, J shed 4 bases, and the junction held 7 bases outside the gene matches. The germline CDR1 and CDR2 sequences are SGHVS and FNYEAQ.

This clone was found a few times. This chain connects TRBV6-6 to TRBJ2-7; 11 bases are shared with TRBD2. Germline V CDR1 and CDR2: MNHNY, SVGAGI (reference sequence). Trimming at V came to 4 bases and at J to 0 bases, leaving 2 bases not matched to a gene. The CDR3 is made up of 15 amino acids. The DNA for the CDR3 is TGTGCCAGCAGTTCCACTAGCGGGAGCTCCTACGAGCAGTACTTC. Translation gives CASSSTSGSSYEQYF.